Each of the 18 T cell receptor beta chains below was sequenced from the same sample in a study of vaccination effects on CD4 cells after COVID-19. Their antigens remain unidentified. Within the ViraFEST assay, antigen-specific CD4+ T cells underwent expansion with viral peptide pools prior to sequencing. With approximately 9 days of culture completed, CD4+ T cells were isolated. Data came from immunoSEQ multiplex PCR; TCRdb stores just in-frame clones and leaves some out. The profile shows about 79,000 clones, around 76% of them singletons. The source was CD4+ T cells from PBMCs cultured with HCoV-229E spike peptides, collected before COVID-19 vaccination. These receptors came from a human donor who received a COVID-19 vaccine.

This clone showed up just a few times. The rearrangement links TRBV6-1 to TRBJ1-1; D remains unclear. The germline V gene has CDR1 MNHNS and CDR2 SASEGT. With 0 bases removed from V and 1 base from J, the gap between germline ends came to 3 bases. The CDR3 has 13 amino acids. The CDR3 loop reads CASSEARNTEAFF. The CDR3 nucleotides are TGTGCCAGCAGTGAAGCTAGGAACACTGAAGCTTTCTTT.

This rearrangement joins TRBV7-2 to TRBJ2-7; the match to TRBD1 covers 10 bases. The CDR3 runs 16 residues. Germline V lookup: CDR1 SGHTA, CDR2 FQGNSA. V lost 5 bases and J lost 4; bases outside the gene matches: 11. CDR3 protein: CASSPVTGGSLYEQYV. CDR3 nucleotide sequence: TGTGCCAGCAGCCCCGTGACAGGGGGCTCCCTATACGAGCAGTACGTC.

This clone was seen only a few times. The chain combines TRBV29-1 with TRBJ1-4; possibly TRBD1 for D (5 bases). CDR3 length: 14 amino acids. Trimming shortened V by 0 bases and J by 10 bases, and 15 bases separated the two germline ends. CDR1 SQVTM and CDR2 ANQGSEA come from the germline V gene. The CDR3 spells CSVEEGRGRGKLFF. DNA of the CDR3: TGCAGCGTTGAAGAGGGAAGGGGAAGGGGAAAACTGTTTTTT. The full variable domain, completed using reference TRBV29-1 and TRBJ1-4, is SAVISQKPSRDICQRGTSLTIQCQVDSQVTMMFWYRQQPGQSLTLIATANQGSEATYESGFVIDKFPISRPNLTFSTLTVSNMSPEDSSIYLCSVEEGRGRGKLFFGSGTQLSVL.

This CDR3 is CASRVQGAGETQYF. The CDR3 DNA sequence: TGTGCCAGCAGAGTACAGGGGGCCGGAGAGACCCAGTACTTC. V and J are TRBV2 and TRBJ2-5; TRBD1 matches at 9 bases. The trim removed 6 bases at V and 4 bases at J, leaving 6 bases unmatched. The CDR3 is 14 residues long. Germline V gives CDR1 SNHLY, CDR2 FYNNEI.

The rearrangement joins TRBV28 to TRBJ1-1; tentative D call: TRBD1 (5 bases). This CDR3 is 11 amino acids long. The germline V gene has CDR1 MDHEN and CDR2 SYDVKM. V was cut by 5 bases and J by 9 bases, with 10 bases left in between. The CDR3 here is CASSRQLQAFF. The CDR3 region has the DNA TGTGCCAGCAGTCGACAGCTTCAAGCTTTCTTT.

V gene TRBV7-9 combines with J gene TRBJ2-4; D is possibly TRBD2 (6 bases). Trimming shortened V by 3 bases and J by 0 bases, and 12 bases separated the two germline ends. The CDR3 loop spans 16 amino acids. In germline, CDR1 is SEHNR, CDR2 FQNEAQ (reference sequence). The CDR3 bases are TGTGCCAGCAGCTTTTTCGGGGGTTCAGCCAAAAACATTCAGTACTTC. It yields the protein CASSFFGGSAKNIQYF.

This clone was seen a few times. J is TRBJ1-2 and V is TRBV6-2 or TRBV6-3; tentatively, D is TRBD1 (6 bases). CDR1 MNHEY and CDR2 SVGEGT come from the germline V gene. The germline V and J ends were trimmed by 6 bases and 4 bases, with 15 bases remaining between them. This CDR3 has 14 residues. The CDR3 spells CASSDTGTIYGYTF. CDR3 coding DNA: TGTGCCAGCAGCGACACCGGGACAATCTATGGCTACACCTTC.

This clone was seen more than once but under ten times. This sequence joins TRBV2 and TRBJ1-1, with a possible D match to TRBD1 (6 bases). The germline gives CDR1 SNHLY, CDR2 FYNNEI. V dropped 5 bases and J dropped 6 bases, with 13 bases sitting between them. The CDR3 covers 13 residues. The CDR3 spells CASSITGLAEAFF. In nucleotides, the CDR3 is TGTGCCAGCAGTATAACAGGGCTGGCTGAAGCTTTCTTT. Full variable domain (outside the CDR3, taken from reference TRBV2 and TRBJ1-1): EPEVTQTPSHQVTQMGQEVILRCVPISNHLYFYWYRQILGQKVEFLVSFYNNEISEKSEIFDDQFSVERPDGSNFTLKIRSTKLEDSAMYFCASSITGLAEAFFGQGTRLTVV.

The chain uses TRBV9 and TRBJ2-3; tentatively, D is TRBD2 (7 bases). The CDR3 is 16 residues long. Germline assignment: CDR1 SGDLS and CDR2 YYNGEE. The V gene lost 0 bases and the J gene lost 2 bases, with 13 bases spanning the gap. The CDR3 spells CASSVARGGVTDTQYF. CDR3 in DNA: TGTGCCAGCAGCGTAGCTAGGGGGGGTGTCACAGATACGCAGTATTTT.

The V and J genes are TRBV10-3 and TRBJ1-5; D gene ambiguous. Germline lookup yields CDR1 ENHRY and CDR2 SYGVKD. This CDR3 spans 16 amino acids. Trimming stripped 3 bases from V and 0 bases from J, with 12 bases between. In nucleotides, the CDR3 is TGTGCCATCAGTGACACGGGCAGGACTAGCAATCAGCCCCAGCATTTT. Protein product: CAISDTGRTSNQPQHF.

This chain links TRBV4-1 with TRBJ2-3, with 7 bases that match TRBD2. V gave up 2 bases and J gave up 2 bases; unmatched junction bases: 1. The CDR3 contains 14 residues. Germline-derived CDR1 and CDR2 are MGHRA and YSYEKL. CDR3 loop: CASSQSGDTDTQYF. The CDR3 nucleotides are TGCGCCAGCAGCCAAAGCGGGGACACAGATACGCAGTATTTT.

This clone appeared once. V and J are TRBV6-5 and TRBJ1-1, with a possible D match to TRBD1 (5 bases). The V gene's germline CDR1 is MNHEY and CDR2 SVGAGI. This CDR3 region has 12 residues. With 4 bases removed from V and 7 bases from J, the gap between germline ends came to 10 bases. CDR3 in amino acids: CASSSGPHEAFF. CDR3 bases: TGTGCCAGCAGTTCAGGGCCTCATGAAGCTTTCTTT.

This sequence joins TRBV7-9 and TRBJ2-1; D is uncertain. V lost 1 base and J 15 bases, leaving 22 bases between the germline ends. The germline V gene encodes CDR1 SEHNR and CDR2 FQNEAQ (reference sequence). This CDR3 is built from 15 residues. CDR3 bases: TGTGCCAGCAGCTTAGGTGTTAACCTTCTTTTAGGGATGTTCTTC. This gives the protein CASSLGVNLLLGMFF.

The rearrangement uses TRBV14 and TRBJ2-1, with D perhaps TRBD1 or TRBD2 (5 bases each). This CDR3 contains 17 residues. Trimming pared 0 bases from V and 8 bases from J, leaving 20 bases between. Germline values: CDR1 SGHDN, CDR2 FVKESK. CDR3 region: CASSQDGPGQGVDEQFF. The DNA for the CDR3 is TGTGCCAGCAGCCAAGACGGCCCGGGTCAGGGAGTTGATGAGCAGTTCTTC.

The rearrangement links TRBV5-4 to TRBJ2-7; 8 nucleotides align to TRBD1. The germline V gene encodes CDR1 SGHNT and CDR2 YYREEE (reference sequence). The J segment lost 0 bases and the V segment lost 4 bases, leaving 9 bases of the junction unmatched. The CDR3 runs 16 residues. The CDR3 region has the DNA TGTGCCAGCAGCCAGGGGGGACAGGCTCCCTCCTACGAGCAGTACGTC. This translates into CASSQGGQAPSYEQYV.

The chain employs TRBV28 and TRBJ1-3; tentatively, D is TRBD1 (5 bases). The V end was cut by 6 bases, the J end by 2 bases, with 14 bases between. The germline V gene has CDR1 MDHEN and CDR2 SYDVKM. The CDR3 contains 15 residues. The CDR3, as DNA: TGTGCCAGCAGCACTCCCGGGGGGACTGGAAACACCATATATTTT. This sequence encodes CASSTPGGTGNTIYF.

The rearrangement links TRBV9 to TRBJ2-1, with TRBD2 matching over 7 bases. The V gene's germline CDR1 is SGDLS and CDR2 YYNGEE. The CDR3 has 14 amino acids. V trimming: 4 bases; J trimming: 2 bases; junction bases outside the gene matches: 3. Here the CDR3 reads CASSPGGTYNEQFF. CDR3 nucleotides: TGTGCCAGCAGCCCGGGGGGAACCTACAATGAGCAGTTCTTC.

This rearrangement joins TRBV6-6 to TRBJ1-6; perhaps TRBD1 as D (5 bases). V dropped 5 bases and J dropped 8 bases, with 10 bases sitting between them. This CDR3 comprises 13 residues. Germline loops: CDR1 MNHNY, CDR2 SVGAGI (reference sequence). The CDR3 protein is CASSDPGYSPLHF. The CDR3 coding sequence is TGTGCCAGCAGTGACCCAGGGTATTCACCCCTCCACTTT.